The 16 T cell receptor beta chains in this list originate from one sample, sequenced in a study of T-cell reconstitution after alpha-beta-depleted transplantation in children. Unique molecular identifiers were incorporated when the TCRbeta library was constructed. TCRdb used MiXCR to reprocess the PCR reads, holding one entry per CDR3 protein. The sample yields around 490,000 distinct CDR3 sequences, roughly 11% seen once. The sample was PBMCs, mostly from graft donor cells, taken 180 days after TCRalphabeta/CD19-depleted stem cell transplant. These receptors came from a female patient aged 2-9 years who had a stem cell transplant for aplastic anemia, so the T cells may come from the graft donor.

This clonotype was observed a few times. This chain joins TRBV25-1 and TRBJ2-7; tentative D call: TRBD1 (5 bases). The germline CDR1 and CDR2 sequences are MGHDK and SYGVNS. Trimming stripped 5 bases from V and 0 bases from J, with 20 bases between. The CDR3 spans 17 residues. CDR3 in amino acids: CASSRAGSFSSSYEQYF. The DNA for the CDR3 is TGTGCCAGCAGTAGAGCAGGGTCATTCTCCAGCTCCTACGAGCAGTACTTC.

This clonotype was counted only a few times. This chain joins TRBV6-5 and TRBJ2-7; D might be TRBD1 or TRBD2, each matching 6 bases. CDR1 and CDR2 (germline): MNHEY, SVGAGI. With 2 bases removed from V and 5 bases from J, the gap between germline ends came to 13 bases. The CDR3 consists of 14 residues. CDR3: CASSYKGGANEQYV. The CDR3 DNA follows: TGTGCCAGCAGTTACAAGGGGGGCGCGAACGAGCAGTACGTC.

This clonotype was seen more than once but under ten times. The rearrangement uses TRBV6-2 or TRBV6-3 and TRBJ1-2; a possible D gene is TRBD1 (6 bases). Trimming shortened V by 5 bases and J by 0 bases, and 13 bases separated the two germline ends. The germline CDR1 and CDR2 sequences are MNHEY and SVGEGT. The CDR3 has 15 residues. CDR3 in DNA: TGTGCCAGCAGTCTCCCCGGACAGACTAACTATGGCTACACCTTC. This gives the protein CASSLPGQTNYGYTF.

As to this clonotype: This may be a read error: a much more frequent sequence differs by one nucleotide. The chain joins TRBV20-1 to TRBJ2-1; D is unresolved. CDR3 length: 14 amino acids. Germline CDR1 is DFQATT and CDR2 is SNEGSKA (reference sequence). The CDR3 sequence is CSADPRGSYSEQFF. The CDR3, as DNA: TGCAGTGCTGACCCCAGAGGCTCCTACAGTGAGCAGTTCTTC.

The chain's CDR3 is CASSSARHTDTQYF. The CDR3 DNA reads as TGTGCCAGCAGTTCTGCCCGTCACACAGATACGCAGTATTTT. The chain joins TRBV12-3 or TRBV12-4 to TRBJ2-3, with D unresolved. The CDR3 length is 14 residues. V lost 4 bases, J lost 2 bases, and 10 bases lay in between.

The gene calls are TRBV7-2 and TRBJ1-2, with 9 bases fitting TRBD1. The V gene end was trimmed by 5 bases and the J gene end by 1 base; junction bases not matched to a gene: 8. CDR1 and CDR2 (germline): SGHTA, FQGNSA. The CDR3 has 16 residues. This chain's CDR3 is CASSVQGALSNYGYTF. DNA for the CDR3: TGTGCCAGCAGCGTACAGGGGGCTCTTAGTAACTATGGCTACACCTTC. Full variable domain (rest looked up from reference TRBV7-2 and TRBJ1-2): GAGVSQSPSNKVTEKGKDVELRCDPISGHTALYWYRQSLGQGLEFLIYFQGNSAPDKSGLPSDRFSAERTGGSVSTLTIQRTQQEDSAVYLCASSVQGALSNYGYTFGSGTRLTVV.

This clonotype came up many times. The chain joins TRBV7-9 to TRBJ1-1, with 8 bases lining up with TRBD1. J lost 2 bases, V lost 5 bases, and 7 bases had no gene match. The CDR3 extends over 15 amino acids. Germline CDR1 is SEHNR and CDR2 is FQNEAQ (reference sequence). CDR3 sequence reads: CASSRKQGENTEAFF. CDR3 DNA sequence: TGTGCCAGCAGCCGTAAACAGGGGGAAAACACTGAAGCTTTCTTT.

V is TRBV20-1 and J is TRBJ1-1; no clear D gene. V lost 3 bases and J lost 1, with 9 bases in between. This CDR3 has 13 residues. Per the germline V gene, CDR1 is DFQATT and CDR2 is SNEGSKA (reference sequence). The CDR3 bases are TGCAGTGCTAGGGAGGGAGCGAACACTGAAGCTTTCTTT. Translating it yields CSAREGANTEAFF.

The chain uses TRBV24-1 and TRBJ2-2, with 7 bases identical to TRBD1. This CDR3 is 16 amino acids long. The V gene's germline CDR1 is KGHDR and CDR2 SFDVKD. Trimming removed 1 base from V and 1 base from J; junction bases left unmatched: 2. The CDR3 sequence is CATSDFWTGNTGELFF. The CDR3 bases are TGTGCCACCAGTGATTTTTGGACAGGGAACACCGGGGAGCTGTTTTTT.

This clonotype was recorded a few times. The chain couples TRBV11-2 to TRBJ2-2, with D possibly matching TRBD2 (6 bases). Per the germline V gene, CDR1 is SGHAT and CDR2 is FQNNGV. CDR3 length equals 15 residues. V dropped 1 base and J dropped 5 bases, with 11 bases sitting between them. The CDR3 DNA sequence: TGTGCCAGCAGCTTAGGACTAGTGGGGACCGGGGAGCTGTTTTTT. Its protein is CASSLGLVGTGELFF. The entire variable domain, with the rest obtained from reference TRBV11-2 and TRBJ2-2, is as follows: EAGVAQSPRYKIIEKRQSVAFWCNPISGHATLYWYQQILGQGPKLLIQFQNNGVVDDSQLPKDRFSAERLKGVDSTLKIQPAKLEDSAVYLCASSLGLVGTGELFFGEGSRLTVL.

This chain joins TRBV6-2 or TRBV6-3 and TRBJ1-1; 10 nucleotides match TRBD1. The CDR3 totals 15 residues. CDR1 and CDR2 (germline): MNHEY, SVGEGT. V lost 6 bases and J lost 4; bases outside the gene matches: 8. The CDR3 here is CASRMTGGVSTEAFF. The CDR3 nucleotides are TGTGCCAGCAGGATGACAGGGGGCGTGAGCACTGAAGCTTTCTTT.

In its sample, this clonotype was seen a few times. CDR3 protein: CASRSRGGLGSEQFF. The DNA of the CDR3 is TGTGCCAGCAGGTCCCGGGGGGGACTAGGTAGTGAGCAGTTCTTC. The J gene is TRBJ2-1, the V gene TRBV7-9; TRBD2 matches 8 bases. CDR1 and CDR2 (germline): SEHNR, FQNEAQ (reference sequence). With V trimmed by 6 bases and J by 9 bases, 13 bases remained unmatched. This CDR3 region has 15 residues.

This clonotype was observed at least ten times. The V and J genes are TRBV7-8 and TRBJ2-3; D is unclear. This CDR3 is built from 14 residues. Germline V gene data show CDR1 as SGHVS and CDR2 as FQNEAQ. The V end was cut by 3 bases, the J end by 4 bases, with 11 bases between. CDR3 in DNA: TGTGCCAGCAGCTTGGACCGAAAGCCAGATACGCAGTATTTT. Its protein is CASSLDRKPDTQYF.

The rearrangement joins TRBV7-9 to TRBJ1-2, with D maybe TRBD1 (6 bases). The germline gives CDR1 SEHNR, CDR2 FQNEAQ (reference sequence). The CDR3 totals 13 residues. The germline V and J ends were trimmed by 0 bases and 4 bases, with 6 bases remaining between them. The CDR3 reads CASSLADSYGYTF. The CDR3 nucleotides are TGTGCCAGCAGCTTAGCGGACAGCTATGGCTACACCTTC.

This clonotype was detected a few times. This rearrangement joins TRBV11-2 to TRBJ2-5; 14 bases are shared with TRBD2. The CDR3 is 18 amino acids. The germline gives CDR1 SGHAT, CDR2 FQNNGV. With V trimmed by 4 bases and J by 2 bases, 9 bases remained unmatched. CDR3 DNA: TGTGCCAGCAGCTCCCGACTAGCGGGAGGGCCTCGTCAAGAGACCCAGTACTTC. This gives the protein CASSSRLAGGPRQETQYF.

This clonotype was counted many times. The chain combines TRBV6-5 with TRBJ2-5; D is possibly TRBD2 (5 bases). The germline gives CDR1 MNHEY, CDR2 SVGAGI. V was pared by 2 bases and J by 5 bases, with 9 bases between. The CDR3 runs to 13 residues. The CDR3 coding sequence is TGTGCCAGCAGTTACCGAGGGCCGGAGACCCAGTACTTC. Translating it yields CASSYRGPETQYF.